Reported below is one T cell receptor beta chain. The antigen remains unidentified. The V gene's germline CDR1 is MDHEN and CDR2 SYDVKM. After removal of 5 bases from V and 0 bases from J, the junction contained 3 bases not matched to a gene. The CDR3 is 15 residues long. This sample was included in a study of cytomegalovirus exposure and HLA in healthy donors. The PCR was carried out with 60 Vbeta primers and 13 Jbeta primers. Sequenced by immunoSEQ multiplex PCR; TCRdb stores in-frame clones only, minus some. The data hold fewer than 250,000 clones, with roughly 80% observed a single time. General study points: Cytomegalovirus status was reportedly diagnosed by the classifier with high sensitivity and specificity.

The chain joins TRBV28 to TRBJ2-5; 10 bases are shared with TRBD1. Material for sequencing was PBMCs. This clonotype originated in a man aged 25-40 years in good health and CMV-seronegative. CDR3: CASSGQGDYQETQYF. The CDR3 DNA reads as TGTGCCAGCAGTGGACAGGGGGACTACCAAGAGACCCAGTACTTC.